This T cell receptor beta chain was captured by sequencing in a study of T-cell reconstitution after alpha-beta-depleted transplantation in children (dated by TCRdb to 2016 to 2018). Background for the entire study: The study quantitatively tracked T-cell immune reconstitution after TCRalphabeta/CD19-depleted allogeneic hematopoietic cell transplantation in children using TCR repertoire profiling. What the study reported, not specific to this receptor: The high TCRbeta diversity at day 60 in some patients was ascribed to recipient T cells and intrathymic progenitors that had survived conditioning. Over the following months the frequencies of hyperexpanded clones went down, and after one year T-cell counts and TCRbeta diversity were mostly credited to newly produced T cells. About two months after transplant, the apparently early recovery of alphabetaT-cell counts reportedly depended on just several hundred clones that had expanded rapidly and came from non-depleted graft cells.

The label giving this sample's time point can be read as: day 60 (about 2 months) after transplantation. The treatment or condition label, as the study defines it: allogeneic hematopoietic cell transplantation with graft depleted of TCRalphabeta T cells and CD19 B cells. TCRalphabeta/CD19-depleted allogeneic hematopoietic cell grafts were given to the transplant recipients, all of whom were children. This clonotype has a count of ten or more. The antigen it binds to is not known. No base quality values were provided; no much bigger clone lies one nucleotide off. Library prep was done by PCR. The sequencer was an Illumina HiSeq 2500. TCR libraries were prepared with molecular barcoding, using unique molecular identifiers to normalize TCRbeta repertoire quantification. TCRdb reprocessed the public reads (quality trimming at Q25 with fastp, clone calling with MiXCR) and kept in-frame beta chains. Each CDR3 protein appears once, grouped with its most common genes and DNA. This sample comprises roughly 52,000 distinct CDR3 sequences, 5.5% to 7.5% of them detected only once. The top ten clones comprise 30% of the sample.

V is pruned by 7 bases and J by 4 bases, leaving 5 bases of the junction without a gene match. According to the germline V gene (reference sequence), CDR1 reads MNHEY and CDR2 reads SMNVEV. Taken from cysteine to phenylalanine, the CDR3 has 14 residues. Only CDR3 DNA remains: 42 bases, in frame from the first base. The rearrangement joined TRBV27 to TRBJ2-1; a stretch of 9 junction bases matches TRBD1. This receptor was obtained from a female patient aged 2 to 10 who had a stem cell transplant for aplastic anemia, so the T cells may come from the graft donor. The sequencing used PBMCs, mostly from graft donor cells, collected 60 days after TCRalphabeta/CD19-depleted stem cell transplant. This receptor has the CDR3 CASTSGQGYNEQFF. At the DNA level, the sequence is TGTGCCAGCACCTCGGGACAGGGATACAATGAGCAGTTCTTC.